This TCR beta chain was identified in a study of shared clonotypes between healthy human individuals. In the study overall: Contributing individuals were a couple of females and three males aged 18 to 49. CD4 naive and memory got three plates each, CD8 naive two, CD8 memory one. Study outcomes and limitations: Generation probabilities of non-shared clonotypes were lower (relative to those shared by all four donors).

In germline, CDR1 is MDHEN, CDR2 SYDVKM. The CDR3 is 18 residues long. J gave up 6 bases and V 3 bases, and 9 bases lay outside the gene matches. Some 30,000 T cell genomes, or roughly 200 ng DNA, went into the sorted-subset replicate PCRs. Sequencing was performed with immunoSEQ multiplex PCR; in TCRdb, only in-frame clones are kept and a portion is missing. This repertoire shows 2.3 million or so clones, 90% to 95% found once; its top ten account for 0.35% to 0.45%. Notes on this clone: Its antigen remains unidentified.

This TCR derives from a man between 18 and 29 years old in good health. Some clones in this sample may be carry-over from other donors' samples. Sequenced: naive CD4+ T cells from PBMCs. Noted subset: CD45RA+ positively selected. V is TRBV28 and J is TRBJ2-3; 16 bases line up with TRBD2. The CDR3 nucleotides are TGTGCCAGCAGTTTTGGGGGACTAGCGGGAGGGCGGTTGGATACGCAGTATTTT. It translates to CASSFGGLAGGRLDTQYF.